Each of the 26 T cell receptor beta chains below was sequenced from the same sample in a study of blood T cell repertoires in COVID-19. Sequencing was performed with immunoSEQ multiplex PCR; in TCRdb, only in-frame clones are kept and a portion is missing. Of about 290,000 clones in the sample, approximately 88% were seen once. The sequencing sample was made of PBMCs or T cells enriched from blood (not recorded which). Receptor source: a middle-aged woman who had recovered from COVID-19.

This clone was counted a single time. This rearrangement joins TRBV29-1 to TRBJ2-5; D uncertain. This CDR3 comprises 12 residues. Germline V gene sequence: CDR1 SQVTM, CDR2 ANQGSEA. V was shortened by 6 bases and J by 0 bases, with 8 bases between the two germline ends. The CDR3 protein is CSVPPYQETQYF. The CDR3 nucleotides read TGCAGCGTCCCCCCATACCAAGAGACCCAGTACTTC. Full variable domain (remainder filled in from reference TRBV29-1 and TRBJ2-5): SAVISQKPSRDICQRGTSLTIQCQVDSQVTMMFWYRQQPGQSLTLIATANQGSEATYESGFVIDKFPISRPNLTFSTLTVSNMSPEDSSIYLCSVPPYQETQYFGPGTRLLVL.

CDR3 region: CASSEAREGRDEQYF. The CDR3 bases are TGTGCCAGCAGTGAGGCGCGGGAGGGCCGGGACGAGCAGTACTTC. The chain couples TRBV6-2 or TRBV6-3 to TRBJ2-7, with 9 bases identical to TRBD2. CDR1 and CDR2 (germline): MNHEY, SVGEGT. The CDR3 sequence is 15 residues long. Germline trimming cut 5 bases from V and 5 bases from J; bases unmatched to any gene: 10.

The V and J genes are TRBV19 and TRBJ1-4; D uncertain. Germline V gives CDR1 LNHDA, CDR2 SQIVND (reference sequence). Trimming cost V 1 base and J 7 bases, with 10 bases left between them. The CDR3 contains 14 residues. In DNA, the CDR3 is TGTGCCAGTAGTATAGCCCCGAGGGCTGAAAAACTGTTTTTT. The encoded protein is CASSIAPRAEKLFF.

The CDR3 bases are TGTGCCAGCAGCATAACAGGGGTAGACTCACCCCTCCACTTT. Its translation: CASSITGVDSPLHF. This sequence joins TRBV11-2 and TRBJ1-6, with 7 positions matching TRBD1. The CDR3 runs 14 residues. V was pared by 5 bases and J by 10 bases, with 8 bases of the junction left unmatched. CDR1 and CDR2 from the germline V gene are SGHAT and FQNNGV.

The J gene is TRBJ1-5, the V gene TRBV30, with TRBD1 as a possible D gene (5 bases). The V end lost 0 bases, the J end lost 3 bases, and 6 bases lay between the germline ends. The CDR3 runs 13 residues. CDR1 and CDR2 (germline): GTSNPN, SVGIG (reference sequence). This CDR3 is CAWSVTDNQPQHF. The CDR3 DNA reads TGTGCCTGGAGTGTGACAGACAATCAGCCCCAGCATTTT.

CDR3 DNA: TGTGCCAGCCCAGCGGCAGAGGTAGGCCGAACCTACAATGAGCAGTTCTTC. It yields the protein CASPAAEVGRTYNEQFF. This sequence joins TRBV9 and TRBJ2-1, with D possibly matching TRBD2 (5 bases). The germline V gene encodes CDR1 SGDLS and CDR2 YYNGEE. This CDR3 contains 17 residues. Between the trimmed V and J ends, which lost 7 bases and 2 bases, there was a span of 22 bases.

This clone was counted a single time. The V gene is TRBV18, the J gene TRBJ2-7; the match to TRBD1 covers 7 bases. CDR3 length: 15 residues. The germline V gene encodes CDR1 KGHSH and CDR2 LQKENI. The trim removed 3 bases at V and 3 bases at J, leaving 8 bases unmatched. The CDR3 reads CASSPGTAKDYEQYF. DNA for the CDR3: TGTGCCAGCTCACCCGGGACAGCGAAAGACTACGAGCAGTACTTC.

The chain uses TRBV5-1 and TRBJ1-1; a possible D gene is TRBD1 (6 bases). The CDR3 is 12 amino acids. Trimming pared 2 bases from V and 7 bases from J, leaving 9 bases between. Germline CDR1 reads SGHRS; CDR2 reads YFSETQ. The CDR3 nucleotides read TGCGCCAGCAGCTTTGCAGGGGTTGAAGCTTTCTTT. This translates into CASSFAGVEAFF.

The CDR3 DNA sequence: TGTGCCAGCAGCCCGAGTGCTGGACAGACTAGCACAGATACGCAGTATTTT. It yields the protein CASSPSAGQTSTDTQYF. V gene TRBV9 combines with J gene TRBJ2-3, with D perhaps TRBD1 (6 bases). Deletions cut 4 bases from V and 0 bases from J, with 18 bases between. The CDR3 runs 17 residues. Germline lookup yields CDR1 SGDLS and CDR2 YYNGEE.

The DNA of the CDR3 is TGTGCCAGCAGCTCAGGGGTTACTGATAATTCACCCCTCCACTTT. This translates into CASSSGVTDNSPLHF. This chain uses TRBV11-2 with TRBJ1-6; TRBD1 might be the D (6 bases). The germline gives CDR1 SGHAT, CDR2 FQNNGV. V gave up 4 bases and J gave up 5 bases, with 12 bases separating them. CDR3 length: 15 residues.

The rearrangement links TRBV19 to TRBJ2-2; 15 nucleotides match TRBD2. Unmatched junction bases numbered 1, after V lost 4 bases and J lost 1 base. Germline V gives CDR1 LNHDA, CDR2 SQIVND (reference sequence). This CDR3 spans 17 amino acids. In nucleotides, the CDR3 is TGTGCCAGTAGTACGGGACTAGCGGGAGGGAACACCGGGGAGCTGTTTTTT. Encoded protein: CASSTGLAGGNTGELFF.

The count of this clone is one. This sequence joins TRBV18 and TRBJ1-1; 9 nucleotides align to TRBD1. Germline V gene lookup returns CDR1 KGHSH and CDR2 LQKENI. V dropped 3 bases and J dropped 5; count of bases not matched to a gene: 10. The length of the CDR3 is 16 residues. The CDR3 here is CASSPGAGTGRTEAFF. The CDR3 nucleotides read TGTGCCAGCTCACCGGGGGCGGGGACAGGGAGAACTGAAGCTTTCTTT.

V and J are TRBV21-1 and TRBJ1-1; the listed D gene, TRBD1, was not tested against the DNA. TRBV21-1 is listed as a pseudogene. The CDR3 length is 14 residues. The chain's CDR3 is CASSHDRGVAEAFF. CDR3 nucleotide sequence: TGTGCCAGCAGCCACGACAGGGGAGTTGCTGAAGCTTTCTTT.

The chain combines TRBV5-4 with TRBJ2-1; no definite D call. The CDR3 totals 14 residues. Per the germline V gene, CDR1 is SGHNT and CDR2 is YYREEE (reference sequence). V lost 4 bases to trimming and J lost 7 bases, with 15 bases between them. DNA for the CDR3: TGTGCCAGCAGCCACCACAACAATCTTAATGAGCAGTTCTTC. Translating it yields CASSHHNNLNEQFF.

The CDR3 nucleotides are TGTGCCAGCAGCCAAGGGACACTTCAGCCCCAGCATTTT. This encodes CASSQGTLQPQHF. The genes are TRBV4-2 and TRBJ1-5; weak D call: TRBD1 (5 bases). Germline V gene lookup returns CDR1 LGHNA and CDR2 YNFKEQ. The CDR3 loop spans 13 amino acids. V was clipped by 1 base and J by 6 bases, with 7 bases between them.

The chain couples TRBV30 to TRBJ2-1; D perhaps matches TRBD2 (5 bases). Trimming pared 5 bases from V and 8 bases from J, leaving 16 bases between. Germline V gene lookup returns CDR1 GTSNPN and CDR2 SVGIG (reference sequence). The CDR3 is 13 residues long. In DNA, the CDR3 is TGTGCCTGGGCCGGACTCGCTCTTGATGAGCAGTTCTTC. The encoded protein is CAWAGLALDEQFF.

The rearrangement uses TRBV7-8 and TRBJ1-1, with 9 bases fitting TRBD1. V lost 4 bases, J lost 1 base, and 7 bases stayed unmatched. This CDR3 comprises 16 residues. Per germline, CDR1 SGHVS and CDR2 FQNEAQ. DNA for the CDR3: TGTGCCAGCAGCTCCGGGACAGGGCGAGGGAACACTGAAGCTTTCTTT. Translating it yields CASSSGTGRGNTEAFF.

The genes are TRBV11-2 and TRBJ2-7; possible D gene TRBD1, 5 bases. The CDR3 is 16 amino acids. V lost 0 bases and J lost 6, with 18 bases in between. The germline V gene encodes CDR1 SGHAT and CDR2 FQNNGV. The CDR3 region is CASSLDRGLYRSEQYF. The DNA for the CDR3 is TGTGCCAGCAGCTTAGATCGTGGGTTGTACAGGTCCGAGCAGTACTTC.

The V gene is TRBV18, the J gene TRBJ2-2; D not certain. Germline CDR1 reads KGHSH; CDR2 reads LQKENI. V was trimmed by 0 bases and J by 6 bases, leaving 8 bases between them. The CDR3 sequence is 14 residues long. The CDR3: CASSPPTRSGELFF. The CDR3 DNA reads TGTGCCAGCTCACCACCGACGAGGTCCGGGGAGCTGTTTTTT.

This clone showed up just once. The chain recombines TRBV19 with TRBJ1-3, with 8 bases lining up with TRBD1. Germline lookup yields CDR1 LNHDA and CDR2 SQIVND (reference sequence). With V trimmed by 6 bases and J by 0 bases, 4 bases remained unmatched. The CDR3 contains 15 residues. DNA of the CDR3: TGTGCCAGTAGCAACAGGGGGTCCTCTGGAAACACCATATATTTT. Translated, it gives CASSNRGSSGNTIYF.

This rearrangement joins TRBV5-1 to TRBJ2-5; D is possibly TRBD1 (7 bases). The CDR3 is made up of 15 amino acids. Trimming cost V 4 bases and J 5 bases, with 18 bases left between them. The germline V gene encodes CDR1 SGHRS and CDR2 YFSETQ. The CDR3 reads CASSGNRGGEETQYF. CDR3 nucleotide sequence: TGCGCCAGCAGCGGAAACAGGGGAGGAGAGGAGACCCAGTACTTC.

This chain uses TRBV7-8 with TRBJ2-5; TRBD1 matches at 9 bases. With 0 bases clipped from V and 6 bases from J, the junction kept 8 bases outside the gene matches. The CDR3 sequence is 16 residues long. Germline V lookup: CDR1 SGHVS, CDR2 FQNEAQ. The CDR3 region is CASSLATGGRGQTQYF. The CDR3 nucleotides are TGTGCCAGCAGCTTAGCGACAGGGGGTCGTGGGCAGACCCAGTACTTC.

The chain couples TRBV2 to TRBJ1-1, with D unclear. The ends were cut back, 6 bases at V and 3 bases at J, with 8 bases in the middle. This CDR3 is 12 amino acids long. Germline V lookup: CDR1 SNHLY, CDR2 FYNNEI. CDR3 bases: TGTGCCAGCAGACTTGAATACACTGAAGCTTTCTTT. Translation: CASRLEYTEAFF.

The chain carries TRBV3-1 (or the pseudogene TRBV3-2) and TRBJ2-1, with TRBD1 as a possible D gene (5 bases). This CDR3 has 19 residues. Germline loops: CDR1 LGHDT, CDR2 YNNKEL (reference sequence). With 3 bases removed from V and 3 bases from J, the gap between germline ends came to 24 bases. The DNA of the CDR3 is TGTGCCAGCAGCCAGGGGCGACTGGGGCTGGCCAGGAGCTACAATGAGCAGTTCTTC. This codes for CASSQGRLGLARSYNEQFF.

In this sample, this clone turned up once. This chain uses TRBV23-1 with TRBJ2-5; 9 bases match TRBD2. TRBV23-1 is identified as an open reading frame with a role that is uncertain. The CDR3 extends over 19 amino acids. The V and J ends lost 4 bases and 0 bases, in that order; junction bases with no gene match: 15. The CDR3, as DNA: TGCGCCAGCAGTCCTCCCCCCTCTGGGTGCGGGAGGGACCAAGAGACCCAGTACTTC. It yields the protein CASSPPPSGCGRDQETQYF.

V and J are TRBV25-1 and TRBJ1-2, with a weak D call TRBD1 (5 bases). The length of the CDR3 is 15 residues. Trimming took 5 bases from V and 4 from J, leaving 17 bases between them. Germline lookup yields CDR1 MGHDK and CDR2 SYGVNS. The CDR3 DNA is TGTGCCAGCAGTCCCCCTCCGGGGGGAGGCTATGGCTACACCTTC. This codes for CASSPPPGGGYGYTF.